This T cell receptor (beta chain) was captured by sequencing in a study of T cell changes during pregnancy in multiple sclerosis. Germline CDR1 reads MDHEN; CDR2 reads SYDVKM. CDR3 length: 14 amino acids. V was clipped by 8 bases and J by 3 bases, with 13 bases between them. Measured with immunoSEQ multiplex PCR; TCRdb has only the in-frame clones, and not every one. The table includes tens of thousands of clones, 80% to 95% detected once. This specimen was peripheral blood, taken in the third trimester of pregnancy. The TCR was taken from a female donor in good health, enrolled as a control in a pregnancy study. The chain has TRBV28 and TRBJ2-2, with D possibly matching TRBD1 (6 bases). The CDR3 protein is CASRPDSYTGELFF. The CDR3 coding sequence is TGTGCCAGCCGTCCGGACAGCTACACCGGGGAGCTGTTTTTT.